This record covers a single T cell receptor beta chain. Its specificity is unknown. Amplification used 60 Vbeta primers and 13 Jbeta primers. In the original processing: About 9.9 million of the 60 million to 80 million unique TCR beta chains counted in a later analysis were shared. Clones were sequenced by immunoSEQ multiplex PCR, and TCRdb holds only the in-frame ones, with some missing. D and trimming were read from the DNA, whereas the V and J calls and clone size are those reported in that table. The sample shows over 120,000 clones, about four fifths of them seen only once. Despite likely unrecorded immune exposures, the donors were nominally healthy at the time of sampling. This specimen belongs to a study of cytomegalovirus exposure and HLA in healthy donors. Germline CDR1 MNHEY, CDR2 SMNVEV (reference sequence). CDR3 length: 15 amino acids. V trimming: 4 bases; J trimming: 7 bases; junction bases outside the gene matches: 11.

Findings of the study overall: Rare TCR sequences predominated, though certain public TCRs were found in many donors.

The sequencing sample was made of PBMCs. The chain has TRBV27 and TRBJ2-5, with 8 bases matching TRBD1. This sequence originates from a man aged 35-49 years in good health and CMV-seronegative. The CDR3 sequence is CASSSQTRQGLTQYF. Written as DNA, the CDR3 is TGTGCCAGCAGTTCACAGACTCGACAGGGGTTGACCCAGTACTTC.